This T cell receptor (beta chain) was captured in a study of T cell responses to AZD1222 COVID-19 vaccine. Study-level findings and limits: The peak T cell response came first, and repertoires were sampled only after it. Nearly half of unique spike-specific TCRs reportedly avoided B.1.351 and B.1.1.7 mutated regions. Donors were largely white British and mainly female; clonal diversity was possibly underestimated.

Trimming cost V 2 bases and J 2 bases, with 6 bases left between them. The CDR3 totals 13 residues. Per the germline V gene, CDR1 is MNHEY and CDR2 is SVGEGT. A word on this clone: What it recognizes is unknown.

TCRdb's table, derived via immunoSEQ multiplex PCR, lists solely in-frame clones and lacks some. This sample has about 86,000 clones, with almost 90% found just once. Source: peripheral blood, taken 28 days after the second AZD1222 dose. The receptor was isolated from an adult who received the AZD1222 COVID-19 vaccine. V is TRBV6-2 or TRBV6-3 and J is TRBJ2-5, with no clear D. The CDR3 nucleotides read TGTGCCAGCAGTTACCAGTCTCAAGAGACCCAGTACTTC. Amino acids: CASSYQSQETQYF.